This is a list of T cell receptor beta chains from one sample in a study of blood T cell repertoires in COVID-19. Here immunoSEQ multiplex PCR was the method, and the copy in TCRdb shows in-frame clones only, minus some. The sample has around 210,000 clones, 75% to 85% seen once. The sequenced material came from peripheral blood. These receptors were collected from a human donor in a cohort sampled during active COVID-19. CDR3s include the opening cysteine and the closing phenylalanine or tryptophan. A D gene is named only where the DNA matches it firmly. Only part of the rows carry a size: once, few, many, or a class if the clone is expanded.

once	-	TRBJ2-2	TRBV3-1/TRBV3-2	CASSHGQSNTGELFF	TGTGCCAGCAGCCACGGACAATCGAACACCGGGGAGCTGTTTTTT
-	-	TRBJ1-2	TRBV27	CASSPLGRNYGYTF	TGTGCCAGCAGTCCACTAGGACGGAACTATGGCTACACCTTC
-	-	TRBJ2-5	TRBV28	CASSHLGAASQETQYF	TGTGCCAGCAGCCACTTAGGAGCGGCATCCCAAGAGACCCAGTACTTC
-	TRBD1	TRBJ1-2	TRBV19	CASSFRTGESGYTF	TGTGCCAGTAGTTTCCGGACAGGGGAATCTGGCTACACCTTC
-	TRBD1	TRBJ1-2	TRBV2	CASSTDRVYGYTF	TGTGCCAGCAGTACAGACAGGGTCTATGGCTACACCTTC
-	-	TRBJ2-4	TRBV18	CASSPQGSARYF	TGTGCCAGCTCACCCCAGGGCAGTGCGCGCTACTTC
-	-	TRBJ2-7	TRBV5-1	CASSSVGGPPYEQYF	TGCGCCAGCAGCTCCGTCGGGGGGCCACCCTACGAGCAGTACTTC
-	-	TRBJ1-4	TRBV27	CASSPWPGANEKLFF	TGTGCCAGCAGTCCCTGGCCCGGAGCTAATGAAAAACTGTTTTTT
-	-	TRBJ2-7	TRBV5-1	CASRVSIYPDEQYF	TGCGCCAGCAGGGTATCCATCTATCCTGACGAGCAGTACTTC
-	-	TRBJ1-1	TRBV9	CASSPIPYRRTEAFF	TGTGCCAGCTCGCCAATCCCATACCGCCGGACTGAAGCTTTCTTT
-	TRBD2	TRBJ2-1	TRBV7-9	CASSVVASGFDEQFF	TGTGCCAGCAGCGTCGTGGCTAGCGGGTTCGATGAGCAGTTCTTC
-	TRBD2	TRBJ2-7	TRBV5-4	CASSSGTSEYEQYF	TGTGCCAGCAGCTCTGGGACTAGCGAGTACGAGCAGTACTTC
-	TRBD1	TRBJ1-4	TRBV9	CASSPNTGGNEKLFF	TGTGCCAGCAGCCCCAATACAGGGGGTAATGAAAAACTGTTTTTT
-	TRBD2	TRBJ2-1	TRBV7-8	CASSPKTSGAANEQFF	TGTGCCAGCTCTCCGAAGACTAGCGGGGCTGCCAATGAGCAGTTCTTC
-	-	TRBJ2-7	TRBV5-5	CASSLSVDSLSYEQYF	TGTGCCAGCAGCTTAAGTGTTGACAGTTTATCCTACGAGCAGTACTTC
-	TRBD1	TRBJ2-3	TRBV19	CASSRQGGDTQYF	TGTGCCAGTAGCAGACAGGGGGGCGATACGCAGTATTTT
once	-	TRBJ1-4	TRBV28	CASSKNWRANEKLFF	TGTGCCAGCAGTAAGAATTGGAGGGCCAATGAAAAACTGTTTTTT
-	-	TRBJ2-3	TRBV28	CASRWGLTDTQYF	TGTGCCAGCAGGTGGGGACTCACAGATACGCAGTATTTT
once	TRBD2	TRBJ2-3	TRBV3-1/TRBV3-2	CASSPRRTSGSTDTQYF	TGTGCCAGCAGCCCTAGGAGGACTAGCGGGAGCACAGATACGCAGTATTTT
-	-	TRBJ1-1	TRBV5-4	CASSGRLSGINTEAFF	TGTGCCAGCAGCGGGAGACTTTCTGGCATAAACACTGAAGCTTTCTTT
once	TRBD2	TRBJ2-3	TRBV6-5	CASRISGRSADTQYF	TGTGCCAGCAGAATTAGCGGGAGGAGCGCAGATACGCAGTATTTT
-	-	TRBJ2-7	TRBV25-1	CASGGQPYEQYF	TGTGCCAGCGGAGGACAGCCGTACGAGCAGTACTTC
-	TRBD2	TRBJ2-3	TRBV3-1/TRBV3-2	CASSQDVAGETDTQYF	TGTGCCAGCAGCCAAGATGTAGCGGGAGAAACAGATACGCAGTATTTT
-	-	TRBJ1-1	TRBV21-1	CASSISGTRNTEAFF	TGTGCCAGCAGCATTTCCGGGACAAGGAACACTGAAGCTTTCTTT
-	TRBD1	TRBJ2-7	TRBV4-1	CASSSKQGYEQYF	TGCGCCAGCAGCTCCAAACAGGGGTACGAGCAGTACTTC
-	-	TRBJ2-5	TRBV5-4	CASSLRSGVQETQYF	TGTGCCAGCAGCTTGCGCAGCGGAGTACAAGAGACCCAGTACTTC
-	-	TRBJ1-4	TRBV4-1	CASSQVRTHTNEKLFF	TGCGCCAGCAGCCAAGTTCGTACACATACTAATGAAAAACTGTTTTTT
-	TRBD1	TRBJ2-7	TRBV27	CASSLGTGGPSYEQYF	TGTGCCAGCAGTTTAGGGACAGGGGGTCCTTCCTACGAGCAGTACTTC
-	-	TRBJ2-7	TRBV11-3	CASSLTGNYEQYF	TGTGCCAGCAGCTTAACAGGGAACTACGAGCAGTACTTC
few	-	TRBJ1-2	TRBV29-1	CSVDRTGHLNYGYTF	TGCAGCGTTGATCGCACAGGACACCTCAACTATGGCTACACCTTC